This T cell receptor (beta chain) was sequenced during a study of identical twins (dated by TCRdb to about 2016). Regarding the complete study: The study deep-sequenced TCR alpha and beta repertoires from monozygotic twins, unrelated adults of various ages and cord blood to test whether fetal clonotypes persist. Replicate twin experiments were performed at different times using different library preparation protocols to rule out contamination. General study outcomes and caveats: Abundant cord blood beta clonotypes carried fewer insertions; young adult naive repertoires showed a weaker similar trend, while memory repertoires showed none. In beta out-of-frame sequences, excess twin sharing was weaker, because having fewer shared sequences lowered the signal-to-noise ratio. Recombination models systematically underestimated out-of-frame TCR alpha sharing in monozygotic twins but agreed with sharing between unrelated individuals. Because the same donors could not be followed over many years, the conclusions depended on cross-sectional statistical analysis. Compared with coincidental sharing between unrelated individuals, out-of-frame TCR alpha sequences shared between twins had an excess of sequences with low generation probability. Invariant T cells such as MAIT and iNKT could partly confound zero-insertion analyses, although diverse VJ usage argued against such confounding for most clonotypes.

Every donor was a healthy Caucasian. The twin cohort comprised three pairs of female monozygotic twins, all aged roughly 18 to 29 years. Miltenyi CD45RO+ enrichment and human naive T-cell isolation kits were used to isolate memory (CD45RO+) and naive T cells from PBMC. The CDR3 sequence holds 12 residues, the cysteine and phenylalanine included. Just CDR3 DNA is preserved here, 36 bases in frame from base 1. From the germline V gene (reference sequence), CDR1 is DFQATT and CDR2 is SNEGSKA. V is trimmed back by 6 bases and J by 8 bases, and the junction contains 3 bases that no gene match accounts for. Library preparation used 5' RACE. Instrument used: Illumina HiSeq 2000. A universal primer binding site was added through template switching, and the final cDNA carried a unique molecular identifier so that TCR cDNA molecules could be counted accurately. Specific primers in the conserved constant-segment region were used to synthesize first-strand cDNA for TCR alpha and beta chains. To control for contamination, each cDNA library was double barcoded with a SMART-Mk sample barcode plus Illumina barcodes. Two successive PCR steps introduced TruSeq adapter sequences along with Illumina sample barcodes. The Illumina HiSeq platform was used with custom primers to sequence TCR alpha and beta cDNA libraries. In the source study's methods: MiGEC processed the raw reads to extract unique molecular identifiers, while MiXCR was used to determine the CDR3 positions. Recombination models were inferred per individual with the repgenHMM and IGoR tools using an EM algorithm. The analysis of shared clonotypes was done with the tcR package in R, with sharing normalized by the product of cloneset sizes. Out-of-frame nonproductive sequences were analyzed to study raw recombination free of thymic and clonal selection effects. The public sequencing data were trimmed at Q25 with fastp and processed into clonotypes with MiXCR by TCRdb, which kept only in-frame beta chains. CDR3 protein sequences are deduplicated, and each keeps its most common genes and DNA. TCRdb's processing, not the study's, gives the V and J calls here. For this sample the table gives around 300,000 distinct CDR3 sequences, of which about 8% were detected only once. The top ten clones comprise roughly 2.1% of the sample.

About this clonotype: This receptor's antigen is unknown. Base qualities are not recorded, but no much larger clone differs from it by a single base.

Separately, the same data were catalogued under a study of yellow fever vaccine responses in identical twins. According to the second study: The T cell response to vaccination in identical twins was reported by the authors to appear partly convergent and partly personalized. Focusing on identical twins, the study followed the T cell clones that responded to the vaccine, and did so with precision.

The sequenced sample was memory (CD45RO+) T cells sorted from blood. Interpreted using the paper, the cell subset or site label stands for: CD45RO+ enriched T cells. The sequence joins TRBV20-1 to TRBJ2-1; 11 bases in the junction line up with TRBD2. This clonotype was obtained from a woman aged 18-29 years in good health. The CDR3 protein: CSAQLAGDEQFF. The bases are TGCAGTGCCCAACTAGCGGGAGATGAGCAGTTCTTC.